This T cell receptor (beta chain) originates from a study of blood T cell repertoires in COVID-19. For the study at large: From the United States, Italy and Spain came samples of acute and convalescent COVID-19. Sources were T cells, B-cell-depleted T cells, or PBMCs; the material itself was cDNA or gDNA.

Germline CDR1 is MNHNY and CDR2 is SVGAGI (reference sequence). The CDR3 spans 13 residues. The ends lost 6 bases at V and 9 bases at J; junction bases unmatched: 8. This clone has just one count. The authors' processing: The assay estimated nucleated cells by amplifying reference gene primers. Assay: immunoSEQ multiplex PCR; the TCRdb copy retains only in-frame clones and omits some. From that table come the V and J calls and clone size; the DNA was used to work out D and trimming. The table includes tens of thousands of clones, under 90% detected once. Sequencing was carried out using peripheral blood. V usage is TRBV6-6 and J usage is TRBJ2-4; 7 bases map to TRBD1. The clonotype comes from a human donor in a cohort sampled during active COVID-19. The CDR3 reads CASRPTGPGIQYF. As DNA, the CDR3 is TGTGCCAGCAGACCGACAGGGCCTGGCATTCAGTACTTC.